The present entry profiles one T cell receptor beta chain with its context. Multiplex PCR employing 32 V and 13 J primers generated amplicons of the TCR beta CDR3. MiXCR, applied by TCRdb to the multiplex PCR reads, yields one record per CDR3 protein. Of 2,500 to 3,000 distinct CDR3 sequences in the sample, about a sixth were seen once. The data were obtained in a study of immune heterogeneity within non-small cell lung tumors. Per the germline V gene, CDR1 is DFQATT and CDR2 is SNEGSKA (reference sequence). V lost 3 bases, J lost 0 bases, and 13 bases lay in between. The CDR3 sequence is 15 residues long. Template material for each sample was 550 to 700 ng of bulk tumor genomic DNA. Biopsy collection occurred during surgery, with several far-apart biopsies per primary tumor. Newly diagnosed with untreated non-small cell lung cancer, the patients underwent curative surgery.

The receptor was isolated from a woman in her fifties or sixties with non-small cell lung cancer. The chain couples TRBV20-1 to TRBJ2-3; tentative D call: TRBD1 (6 bases). Material for sequencing was lung tumor tissue. The CDR3 reads CSASLQGDSTDTQYF. In nucleotides, the CDR3 is TGCAGTGCTAGTTTACAGGGCGATAGCACAGATACGCAGTATTTT.